What follows are 2 T cell receptor beta chains derived from one specimen sequenced in a study of identical twins. TCRdb analysed the 5' RACE reads with MiXCR anew, one entry per CDR3 protein. The sample records 500,000 or so distinct CDR3 sequences, roughly an eighth being singletons. This sample also belongs to another study, concerning yellow fever vaccine responses in identical twins.

The material sequenced was CD4+ T cells sorted from blood. These receptors were taken from a woman aged 18-29 years in good health.

The table lists this clonotype with a few counts. This chain uses TRBV6-1 with TRBJ1-5, with no clear D. Germline V CDR1 and CDR2: MNHNS, SASEGT. The V gene lost 6 bases and the J gene lost 2 bases, with 11 bases spanning the gap. The length of the CDR3 is 14 residues. CDR3 residues: CASRGLGGNQPQHF. The CDR3 region has the DNA TGTGCCAGCAGGGGCCTCGGCGGCAATCAGCCCCAGCATTTT.

In this sample, this clonotype turned up a few times. The V gene is TRBV5-1, the J gene TRBJ2-2; 10 positions agree with TRBD1. The CDR3 runs 16 residues. The germline gives CDR1 SGHRS, CDR2 YFSETQ. Losses at the gene ends were 4 bases for V and 4 bases for J; bases not matched to a gene: 7. CDR3 nucleotides: TGCGCCAGCAGCAAAATACGGACAGGGGGCACCGGGGAGCTGTTTTTT. This gives the protein CASSKIRTGGTGELFF.